These 18 T cell receptor beta chains came from one sample sequenced in a study of siplizumab effects on memory and regulatory T cells. Clones were read by immunoSEQ multiplex PCR, and TCRdb kept only the in-frame ones, dropping some. The repertoire holds tens of thousands of clones, over 85% seen once, with over 5% in the top ten. Sequenced sample: CD8+ T cells sorted from blood. The receptors were sampled from a human donor in good health.

The chain is built from TRBV5-6 and TRBJ1-2, with D unclear. The germline V gene encodes CDR1 SGHDT and CDR2 YYEEEE. Deletions cut 0 bases from V and 4 bases from J, with 10 bases between. CDR3 length: 14 residues. The CDR3 protein is CASSLDRLGYGYTF. The CDR3, as DNA: TGTGCCAGCAGCTTGGACAGACTAGGCTATGGCTACACCTTC.

The rearrangement uses TRBV15 and TRBJ2-5; 7 bases align to TRBD1. With V trimmed by 5 bases and J by 6 bases, 9 bases remained unmatched. Germline V gene sequence: CDR1 LNHNV, CDR2 YYDKDF (reference sequence). The length of the CDR3 is 14 residues. DNA of the CDR3: TGTGCCACCAGCGACGGGACAGCTTGGAAGACCCAGTACTTC. This encodes CATSDGTAWKTQYF.

This chain links TRBV5-1 with TRBJ2-7; D is unclear. V lost 0 bases, J lost 9 bases, and 7 bases lay in between. The CDR3 runs to 11 residues. CDR1 SGHRS and CDR2 YFSETQ come from the germline V gene. The CDR3 DNA reads as TGCGCCAGCAGCTTGGATGGATGGCAGTACTTC. This encodes CASSLDGWQYF.

This CDR3 is CASSLETSGPNYEQYF. DNA for the CDR3: TGTGCCAGCAGCTTAGAGACTAGCGGGCCGAACTACGAGCAGTACTTC. The chain couples TRBV13 to TRBJ2-7; 10 bases are shared with TRBD2. Germline V CDR1 and CDR2: PRHDT, FYEKMQ (reference sequence). The V segment lost 1 base and the J segment 3 bases; nucleotides outside the gene matches: 6. The CDR3 length is 16 residues.

The chain combines TRBV9 with TRBJ1-1; 7 positions match TRBD1. V shed 3 bases, J shed 0 bases, and the junction held 5 bases outside the gene matches. Germline V gene sequence: CDR1 SGDLS, CDR2 YYNGEE. The CDR3 loop spans 15 amino acids. The CDR3 here is CASSAQQGMNTEAFF. The CDR3 DNA is TGTGCCAGCAGCGCCCAACAGGGGATGAACACTGAAGCTTTCTTT.

CDR3 nucleotide sequence: TGTGCCAGCAGCTTGACCGGGACAGAGAACACTGAAGCTTTCTTT. Its protein is CASSLTGTENTEAFF. V is TRBV7-2 and J is TRBJ1-1; 7 bases are shared with TRBD1. V was clipped by 3 bases and J by 1 base; unmatched bases: 5. Germline V gene sequence: CDR1 SGHTA, CDR2 FQGNSA. CDR3 length: 15 residues.

The gene calls are TRBV5-1 and TRBJ1-2, with 8 bases lining up with TRBD1. Per the germline V gene, CDR1 is SGHRS and CDR2 is YFSETQ. CDR3 length: 15 residues. V lost 4 bases, J lost 6 bases, and 11 bases stayed unmatched. The DNA for the CDR3 is TGCGCCAGCAGCCCAAGAGCAGGGGGCGAGAATGGCTACACCTTC. Amino acid sequence: CASSPRAGGENGYTF. Based on the CDR3 plus reference TRBV5-1 and TRBJ1-2, the full variable domain is KAGVTQTPRYLIKTRGQQVTLSCSPISGHRSVSWYQQTPGQGLQFLFEYFSETQRNKGNFPGRFSGRQFSNSRSEMNVSTLELGDSALYLCASSPRAGGENGYTFGSGTRLTVV.

The chain employs TRBV29-1 and TRBJ2-2; tentatively, D is TRBD1 (5 bases). Germline V lookup: CDR1 SQVTM, CDR2 ANQGSEA. V lost 4 bases and J 5 bases, leaving 8 bases between the germline ends. This CDR3 comprises 12 residues. CDR3 DNA: TGCAGCGTTGTAGGGGCGACCGGGGAGCTGTTTTTT. Protein sequence: CSVVGATGELFF.

J is TRBJ1-1 and V is TRBV4-1, with D possibly TRBD1 on 6 matching bases. This CDR3 has 15 residues. The V end was cut by 0 bases, the J end by 1 base, with 9 bases between. Germline lookup yields CDR1 MGHRA and CDR2 YSYEKL. CDR3 sequence: CASSQDGRGNTEAFF. The CDR3 DNA is TGCGCCAGCAGCCAAGATGGCAGGGGGAACACTGAAGCTTTCTTT.

This chain joins TRBV10-3 and TRBJ2-7; D gene ambiguous. Per the germline V gene, CDR1 is ENHRY and CDR2 is SYGVKD. CDR3 length equals 13 residues. V was pared by 0 bases and J by 4 bases, with 7 bases between. CDR3 coding DNA: TGTGCCATCAGTGAGTCTGGGGTTTACGAGCAGTACTTC. It encodes CAISESGVYEQYF.

The V and J genes are TRBV5-6 and TRBJ2-2; D ambiguous. Trimming stripped 0 bases from V and 3 bases from J, with 9 bases between. The CDR3 runs 15 residues. Germline V gives CDR1 SGHDT, CDR2 YYEEEE. This chain's CDR3 is CASSLDSGYTGELFF. The CDR3 DNA reads as TGTGCCAGCAGCTTGGATTCCGGCTACACCGGGGAGCTGTTTTTT.

The genes are TRBV6-4 and TRBJ1-4; TRBD1 is a possible D gene (5 bases). This CDR3 spans 17 amino acids. Germline CDR1 reads MRHNA; CDR2 reads SNTAGT. Trimming left V 2 bases short and J 5 bases short, with 18 bases between. The CDR3 DNA sequence: TGTGCCAGCAGTGACCCGGGGCCAGTGGCGGAAAATGAAAAACTGTTTTTT. Translating gives CASSDPGPVAENEKLFF.

The rearrangement uses TRBV9 and TRBJ1-3; D is unresolved. Trimming removed 2 bases at V and 4 bases at J, with 4 bases between. There are 12 residues in the CDR3. Germline CDR1 is SGDLS and CDR2 is YYNGEE. The CDR3, as DNA: TGTGCCAGCAGCGTTTCAGGAAACACCATATATTTT. Protein product: CASSVSGNTIYF.

The chain recombines TRBV9 with TRBJ2-3, with 8 bases identical to TRBD2. The V and J ends lost 5 bases and 1 base, in that order; junction bases with no gene match: 6. This CDR3 has 15 amino acids. Per germline, CDR1 SGDLS and CDR2 YYNGEE. In DNA form, the CDR3 reads TGTGCCAGCAGTCCCGCGACTAGCGGCACAGATACGCAGTATTTT. Protein: CASSPATSGTDTQYF.

This chain links TRBV7-2 with TRBJ1-3, with 7 bases lining up with TRBD1. CDR1 is SGHTA and CDR2 is FQGNSA in the germline V gene. The CDR3 totals 19 residues. The junction had 16 bases not matched to a gene; V was cut back by 5 bases and J by 0 bases. The CDR3 DNA reads as TGTGCCAGCAGCCCATCCGGGACAGCCCCACTCTTCTCTGGAAACACCATATATTTT. This translates into CASSPSGTAPLFSGNTIYF.

This chain links TRBV30 with TRBJ1-1; no clear D gene. The germline CDR1 and CDR2 sequences are GTSNPN and SVGIG (reference sequence). This CDR3 contains 14 residues. Trimming left V 0 bases short and J 3 bases short, with 11 bases between. The CDR3 loop reads CAWSVTSFYTEAFF. CDR3 nucleotides: TGTGCCTGGAGTGTAACATCCTTCTACACTGAAGCTTTCTTT.

The rearrangement links TRBV5-1 to TRBJ1-1, with TRBD1 as a possible D gene (5 bases). Germline V CDR1 and CDR2: SGHRS, YFSETQ. The CDR3 contains 15 residues. V shed 0 bases and J shed 2 bases, with 11 bases lying between them. This CDR3 reads CASSLAGTENTEAFF. Here the CDR3 DNA reads TGCGCCAGCAGCTTGGCGGGGACGGAAAACACTGAAGCTTTCTTT.

This chain joins TRBV19 and TRBJ2-1; D perhaps matches TRBD1 (5 bases). V was trimmed by 0 bases and J by 4 bases, leaving 13 bases between them. Per the germline V gene, CDR1 is LNHDA and CDR2 is SQIVND (reference sequence). The CDR3 length is 16 residues. In DNA form, the CDR3 reads TGTGCCAGTAGTATAGATACAGGTTCCCCTTACAATGAGCAGTTCTTC. The encoded protein is CASSIDTGSPYNEQFF.